The T cell receptor (beta chain) under discussion was sequenced for a study of OX40 agonist ivuxolimab in advanced cancers. Looking at the study overall: Hepatocellular carcinoma, melanoma, renal cell or head and neck cancer was diagnosed in the dose-escalation patients. General study results and limits: CD8+ T cells averaged more expanded clones than CD4+. Low normalized T-cell clonal expansion also characterized some of the nonresponders.

Deletions cut 1 base from V and 1 base from J, with 17 bases between. The germline V gene has CDR1 SGHTA and CDR2 FQGTGA. The CDR3 consists of 17 residues. About this clone itself: Its specificity is not known.

Clones were read by immunoSEQ multiplex PCR, and TCRdb kept only the in-frame ones, dropping some. The sample lists 12,000 to 15,000 clones; approximately 75% were seen once. Specimen: CD4+ or CD8+ T cells sorted from blood, collected in a trial of the OX40 agonist ivuxolimab. This chain links TRBV7-3 with TRBJ2-7; D assignment may be TRBD1 or TRBD2 (6 bases each). The sequence came from an adult with an advanced solid tumor such as melanoma, head and neck, liver or kidney cancer. The CDR3: CASSLKFKGEASYEQYF. CDR3 in DNA: TGTGCCAGCAGCTTAAAGTTTAAGGGGGAGGCGTCCTACGAGCAGTACTTC.